This entry lists 18 T cell receptor beta chains sequenced from one sample in a study of OX40 agonist ivuxolimab in advanced cancers. TCRdb's copy holds only in-frame clones and misses some; the assay was immunoSEQ multiplex PCR. Among about 68,000 clones, approximately 80% were seen once, and the ten largest hold about 1.5%. Here the sequenced sample was CD4+ or CD8+ T cells sorted from blood, taken in a trial of the OX40 agonist ivuxolimab. These receptors all come from an adult with an advanced solid tumor such as melanoma, head and neck, liver or kidney cancer.

The chain employs TRBV9 and TRBJ1-1; 10 bases match TRBD1. From germline, CDR1 is SGDLS and CDR2 YYNGEE. J was trimmed by 0 bases and V by 4 bases; bases with no gene match: 9. The CDR3 contains 17 residues. The CDR3 nucleotides are TGTGCCAGCAGCACCCACGGGACAGGGGCTGTGAACACTGAAGCTTTCTTT. Its protein product is CASSTHGTGAVNTEAFF.

This rearrangement joins TRBV6-5 to TRBJ1-1; maybe TRBD1 (6 bases). There are 16 residues in the CDR3. Germline V gene lookup returns CDR1 MNHEY and CDR2 SVGAGI. V dropped 0 bases and J dropped 0 bases, with 11 bases sitting between them. CDR3 region: CASSYSGTLLNTEAFF. The CDR3 DNA is TGTGCCAGCAGTTACTCGGGGACACTTTTGAACACTGAAGCTTTCTTT.

The table lists this clone with a few counts. V is TRBV29-1 and J is TRBJ1-1; 10 bases agree with TRBD1. V dropped 5 bases and J dropped 6; count of bases not matched to a gene: 12. In germline, CDR1 is SQVTM, CDR2 ANQGSEA. CDR3 length: 15 residues. CDR3 region: CSVYGTGVLGAEAFF. CDR3 nucleotide sequence: TGCAGCGTTTATGGGACAGGGGTATTAGGGGCTGAAGCTTTCTTT.

V and J are TRBV11-2 and TRBJ2-4, with D maybe TRBD2 (5 bases). V dropped 8 bases and J dropped 0 bases, with 11 bases sitting between them. In germline, CDR1 is SGHAT, CDR2 FQNNGV. The CDR3 contains 14 residues. The CDR3 nucleotides read TGTGCCAGCTCCCGCGGACTAGCCAAAAACATTCAGTACTTC. Translating gives CASSRGLAKNIQYF.

V usage is TRBV10-2 and J usage is TRBJ2-3, with D hard to call. The germline V and J ends were trimmed by 5 bases and 0 bases, with 6 bases remaining between them. The CDR3 runs 13 residues. The germline CDR1 and CDR2 sequences are WSHSY and SAAADI. The CDR3 is CASSRPSTDTQYF. The CDR3 DNA is TGCGCCAGCAGTCGGCCCAGCACAGATACGCAGTATTTT.

The chain links TRBV5-1 to TRBJ1-6, with 12 positions matching TRBD1. Germline assignment: CDR1 SGHRS and CDR2 YFSETQ. Trimming removed 4 bases from V and 10 bases from J; junction bases left unmatched: 9. The CDR3 covers 16 residues. CDR3 sequence (DNA): TGCGCCAGCAGCCTAGCCGGGACAGGGGGCCGGTCACCCCTCCACTTT. Its translation is CASSLAGTGGRSPLHF.

The V gene is TRBV30, the J gene TRBJ1-6, with a weak D call TRBD1 (6 bases). Trimming stripped 4 bases from V and 10 bases from J, with 11 bases between. In germline, CDR1 is GTSNPN, CDR2 SVGIG (reference sequence). This CDR3 region has 12 residues. The CDR3 DNA reads as TGTGCCTGGAACAGGGTGGAATCACCCCTCCACTTT. This encodes CAWNRVESPLHF.

The rearrangement links TRBV10-2 to TRBJ2-7; no definite D call. Trimming removed 7 bases at V and 3 bases at J, with 16 bases between. Germline-derived CDR1 and CDR2 are WSHSY and SAAADI. The CDR3 is made up of 14 amino acids. CDR3 bases: TGCGCCAGCAAGACTTTAGCCTTGTACTACGAGCAGTACTTC. Amino acid sequence: CASKTLALYYEQYF.

The chain combines TRBV19 with TRBJ1-5; D uncertain. Germline CDR1 is LNHDA and CDR2 is SQIVND (reference sequence). With 5 bases removed from V and 0 bases from J, the gap between germline ends came to 11 bases. The CDR3 is 15 residues long. The CDR3 DNA reads TGTGCCAGTAGTCTGCTAGCTAGTAGCAATCAGCCCCAGCATTTT. It codes for CASSLLASSNQPQHF.

The V gene is TRBV18, the J gene TRBJ1-2; unclear D gene. With 1 base removed from V and 2 bases from J, the gap between germline ends came to 11 bases. This CDR3 has 15 amino acids. Germline V lookup: CDR1 KGHSH, CDR2 LQKENI. The CDR3 protein is CASSPQSQPNYGYTF. Here the CDR3 DNA reads TGTGCCAGCTCACCACAATCCCAGCCGAACTATGGCTACACCTTC.

This chain links TRBV19 with TRBJ2-2; tentatively, D is TRBD2 (5 bases). This CDR3 is built from 15 residues. Trimming stripped 6 bases from V and 5 bases from J, with 16 bases between. CDR1 is LNHDA, CDR2 SQIVND, per germline (reference sequence). CDR3 residues: CASSLRNRGTGELFF. The CDR3 coding sequence is TGTGCCAGTAGCCTACGTAACAGAGGGACCGGGGAGCTGTTTTTT.

The rearrangement links TRBV27 to TRBJ1-1, with 7 bases identical to TRBD1. The germline V gene has CDR1 MNHEY and CDR2 SMNVEV (reference sequence). With V trimmed by 5 bases and J by 4 bases, 7 bases remained unmatched. The CDR3 length is 14 residues. The CDR3 DNA sequence: TGTGCCAGCAGTGTCGGGACAGTCGGCACTGAAGCTTTCTTT. It yields the protein CASSVGTVGTEAFF.

The rearrangement uses TRBV19 and TRBJ1-4, with a weak D call TRBD1 (5 bases). Germline CDR1 LNHDA, CDR2 SQIVND (reference sequence). Trimming took 2 bases from V and 7 from J, leaving 8 bases between them. The CDR3 totals 13 residues. The CDR3 protein is CASSIQRGEKLFF. In nucleotides, the CDR3 is TGTGCCAGTAGTATACAGAGGGGTGAAAAACTGTTTTTT.

V usage is TRBV4-1 and J usage is TRBJ2-2; 7 positions match TRBD2. The CDR3 runs 18 residues. The V and J ends lost 1 base and 4 bases, in that order; junction bases with no gene match: 12. Germline-derived CDR1 and CDR2 are MGHRA and YSYEKL. CDR3 in amino acids: CASSQGQLWEGRTGELFF. CDR3 bases: TGCGCCAGCAGCCAAGGCCAACTATGGGAGGGGCGCACCGGGGAGCTGTTTTTT.

This clone was detected a few times. This sequence joins TRBV9 and TRBJ2-2; 10 bases fit TRBD1. The CDR3 has 14 amino acids. Germline trimming cut 7 bases from V and 3 bases from J; bases unmatched to any gene: 3. In germline, CDR1 is SGDLS, CDR2 YYNGEE. The CDR3 DNA is TGTGCCAGCCGGGACAGGGGTGACACCGGGGAGCTGTTTTTT. Translating gives CASRDRGDTGELFF.

This clone appeared a single time. This chain uses TRBV5-1 with TRBJ1-2; D possibly corresponds to TRBD1 (5 bases). Germline loops: CDR1 SGHRS, CDR2 YFSETQ. The CDR3 is made up of 14 amino acids. Trimming removed 0 bases from V and 3 bases from J, with 9 bases in between. The CDR3 DNA reads TGCGCCAGCAGCTTGGGGGGGACGGACTATGGCTACACCTTC. It specifies CASSLGGTDYGYTF.

This clone has more than one count but fewer than ten. The rearrangement uses TRBV25-1 and TRBJ1-6; no firm D call. This CDR3 has 15 residues. In germline, CDR1 is MGHDK, CDR2 SYGVNS. Trimming shortened V by 4 bases and J by 7 bases, and 14 bases separated the two germline ends. The CDR3 sequence is CASSALERYNSPLHF. In nucleotides, the CDR3 is TGTGCCAGCAGTGCCCTTGAGAGGTACAATTCACCCCTCCACTTT.

This clone has just a few counts. The chain uses TRBV18 and TRBJ2-3; TRBD2 agrees at 9 bases. The junction had 11 bases not matched to a gene; V was cut back by 4 bases and J by 0 bases. CDR3 length equals 18 residues. Germline loops: CDR1 KGHSH, CDR2 LQKENI. CDR3 sequence (DNA): TGTGCCAGCTCACGTAGCGGGGGTCTCGACTCTAGCACAGATACGCAGTATTTT. This translates into CASSRSGGLDSSTDTQYF.